The 10 T cell receptor beta chains below were found in one sample sequenced in a study of OX40 agonist ivuxolimab in advanced cancers. This table comes from immunoSEQ multiplex PCR, and its TCRdb copy is limited to in-frame clones, with some not included. The sample shows 70,000 to 80,000 clones, about nine tenths of them seen only once. Sequencing used CD4+ or CD8+ T cells sorted from blood, obtained in a trial of the OX40 agonist ivuxolimab. Every receptor here comes from an adult with an advanced solid tumor such as melanoma, head and neck, liver or kidney cancer.

The chain combines TRBV4-3 with TRBJ1-1; D ambiguous. Germline V gene data show CDR1 as LGHNA and CDR2 as YSLEER. Trimming pared 1 base from V and 2 bases from J, leaving 5 bases between. CDR3 size: 13 residues. The CDR3 spells CASSQAGNTEAFF. DNA of the CDR3: TGCGCCAGCAGCCAAGCAGGAAACACTGAAGCTTTCTTT.

The chain links TRBV7-3 to TRBJ2-3; a possible D gene is TRBD2 (6 bases). Germline CDR1 and CDR2: SGHTA and FQGTGA. This CDR3 spans 14 amino acids. Deletions cut 5 bases from V and 4 bases from J, with 13 bases between. CDR3 in DNA: TGTGCCAGCAGCCCACGGAGGGATGCAGATACGCAGTATTTT. As protein: CASSPRRDADTQYF.

This chain uses TRBV9 with TRBJ2-1; D remains unclear. With 0 bases removed from V and 0 bases from J, the gap between germline ends came to 4 bases. The germline gives CDR1 SGDLS, CDR2 YYNGEE. The CDR3 consists of 14 residues. In DNA form, the CDR3 reads TGTGCCAGCAGCGTAGGAAGCTCCTACAATGAGCAGTTCTTC. Translation gives CASSVGSSYNEQFF.

By frequency in the sample, this clone is medium-sized. The rearrangement joins TRBV25-1 to TRBJ1-2; TRBD1 might be the D (6 bases). CDR1 is MGHDK, CDR2 SYGVNS, per germline. The CDR3 is made up of 13 amino acids. With 7 bases removed from V and 4 bases from J, the gap between germline ends came to 13 bases. In DNA form, the CDR3 reads TGTGCCAGCACGGGGGCCGAGTCCTATGGCTACACCTTC. Encoded protein: CASTGAESYGYTF.

On this clone itself: A junction boundary mismatches the germline segment, possibly from a read error. This sequence joins TRBV4-1 and TRBJ1-4; 10 nucleotides line up with TRBD1. The CDR3 loop spans 19 amino acids. Germline CDR1 is MGHRA and CDR2 is YSYEKL. CDR3: CASSQRQGARGATNEKLFF. The CDR3, as DNA: TGCGCCAGCAGCCAGAGACAGGGGGCCCGCGGGGCAACTAATGAAAAACTATTTTTT.

This clone was observed a single time. V gene TRBV5-1 combines with J gene TRBJ1-1; TRBD1 matches at 7 bases. The ends lost 4 bases at V and 2 bases at J; junction bases unmatched: 5. The CDR3 loop spans 14 amino acids. Germline V gene lookup returns CDR1 SGHRS and CDR2 YFSETQ. The CDR3, as DNA: TGCGCCAGCAGCACCAGACAGGGCAACACTGAAGCTTTCTTT. Amino acids: CASSTRQGNTEAFF.

This chain connects TRBV9 to TRBJ1-6, with D tentatively TRBD1 (6 bases). Germline assignment: CDR1 SGDLS and CDR2 YYNGEE. V was pared by 0 bases and J by 8 bases, with 15 bases between. This CDR3 has 16 residues. DNA for the CDR3: TGTGCCAGCAGCGTAGGAGGGACGAGGGGGGATTCACCCCTCCACTTT. Amino acid sequence: CASSVGGTRGDSPLHF. The variable domain in full, completed from reference TRBV9 and TRBJ1-6, reads DSGVTQTPKHLITATGQRVTLRCSPRSGDLSVYWYQQSLDQGLQFLIQYYNGEERAKGNILERFSAQQFPDLHSELNLSSLELGDSALYFCASSVGGTRGDSPLHFGNGTRLTVT.

The chain uses TRBV25-1 and TRBJ1-2; unclear D gene. This CDR3 has 16 amino acids. Trimming pared 2 bases from V and 4 bases from J, leaving 17 bases between. CDR1 is MGHDK, CDR2 SYGVNS, per germline. The CDR3 DNA reads as TGTGCCAGCAGTGAAGGTGGCCGGGAAGTGGGCTATGGCTACACCTTC. It yields the protein CASSEGGREVGYGYTF.

The V gene is TRBV7-2, the J gene TRBJ1-2; D uncertain. Germline assignment: CDR1 SGHTA and CDR2 FQGNSA. Trimming cost V 0 bases and J 8 bases, with 16 bases left between them. The CDR3 loop spans 15 amino acids. CDR3 sequence (DNA): TGTGCCAGCAGCTTAGCGAGTGGTCGAACGAGGGGCTACACCTTC. It specifies CASSLASGRTRGYTF.

The rearrangement joins TRBV11-2 to TRBJ2-3, with 9 nucleotides matching TRBD2. Germline values: CDR1 SGHAT, CDR2 FQNNGV. The CDR3 contains 15 residues. Trimming removed 3 bases from V and 3 bases from J; junction bases left unmatched: 4. CDR3 sequence reads: CASSFAGGETDTQYF. In DNA, the CDR3 is TGTGCCAGCAGCTTTGCGGGAGGGGAGACAGATACGCAGTATTTT.